Listed here is a single T cell receptor beta chain. What it binds is unknown. The sample is drawn from a study of beta chain features in type 1 diabetes. Findings and caveats of the study: In type 1 diabetes patients, VDJ junctions had fewer insertions; deletions at these junctions were more frequent. Patients with Type 1 diabetes showed moderately but significantly shorter TCRB CDR3s in all four CD4+ subsets.

The V end lost 5 bases, the J end lost 4 bases, and 8 bases lay between the germline ends. This CDR3 spans 12 amino acids. Germline V gene lookup returns CDR1 MGHDK and CDR2 SYGVNS. Sequencing targeted expressed TCRB transcripts, as all isolated RNA had been reverse transcribed. Profiled with immunoSEQ multiplex PCR; TCRdb holds only in-frame clones, not every one. This sample has a few hundred thousand clones, with approximately 25% found just once. A heparinised blood draw that averaged roughly 120 mL was obtained once from each donor. The sample was naive CD4+ T cells from blood. V and J are TRBV25-1 and TRBJ1-2, with D unclear. This TCR was sampled from a woman in her thirties with type 1 diabetes. The CDR3 DNA sequence: TGTGCCAGCAGTAGAGGAAGCTATGGCTACACCTTC. Its translation is CASSRGSYGYTF.